The 21 T cell receptor beta chains below were found in one sample sequenced in a study of beta chain features in type 1 diabetes. All of the isolated RNA was reverse transcribed, so expressed TCRB transcripts were sequenced. Measured with immunoSEQ multiplex PCR; TCRdb has only the in-frame clones, and not every one. The sample consists of some 300,000 clones, 8% of them appearing once. The sequencing input was central memory CD4+ T cells from blood. The receptors derive from a woman aged 18-30 years in good health.

Written as DNA, the CDR3 is TGTGCCAGCAGCGTCTCAGGGGAAGGCTACACCTTC. Amino acids: CASSVSGEGYTF. The chain links TRBV7-9 to TRBJ1-2; a possible D gene is TRBD1 (6 bases). V lost 5 bases, J lost 8 bases, and 12 bases lay in between. The germline gives CDR1 SEHNR, CDR2 FQNEAQ (reference sequence). The CDR3 is 12 residues long.

This clone occurred many times. The CDR3 coding sequence is TGTGCCAGCAGCCGACCTAGGGGAGTGTATGGCTACACCTTC. Translating it yields CASSRPRGVYGYTF. This rearrangement joins TRBV7-9 to TRBJ1-2; maybe TRBD1 (5 bases). Trimming shortened V by 5 bases and J by 5 bases, and 15 bases separated the two germline ends. This CDR3 has 14 residues. CDR1 is SEHNR and CDR2 is FQNEAQ in the germline V gene (reference sequence). Drawing the rest from reference TRBV7-9 and TRBJ1-2, the complete variable domain is DTGVSQNPRHKITKRGQNVTFRCDPISEHNRLYWYRQTLGQGPEFLTYFQNEAQLEKSRLLSDRFSAERPKGSFSTLEIQRTEQGDSAMYLCASSRPRGVYGYTFGSGTRLTVV.

This chain uses TRBV18 with TRBJ2-7, with 9 nucleotides matching TRBD1. Losses at the gene ends were 4 bases for V and 6 bases for J; bases not matched to a gene: 4. Germline V lookup: CDR1 KGHSH, CDR2 LQKENI. The CDR3 has 13 residues. The CDR3 region has the DNA TGTGCCAGCTCACGGGACAGGGAGTCCGAGCAGTACTTC. Protein sequence: CASSRDRESEQYF.

This clone was picked up many times. The chain couples TRBV12-5 to TRBJ1-1, with D perhaps matching TRBD1 (6 bases). The germline V gene has CDR1 LGHNT and CDR2 FRNRAP. Trimming cost V 6 bases and J 7 bases, with 12 bases left between them. This CDR3 has 12 amino acids. The CDR3 bases are TGTGCTAGTGGAATCGGGGGCGGTGAAGCTTTCTTT. It yields the protein CASGIGGGEAFF.

This clone was observed a few times. The CDR3 DNA sequence: TGTGCCAGCTCACCAGAGGAATACAGGGGCTACACCTTC. Translation: CASSPEEYRGYTF. This rearrangement joins TRBV18 to TRBJ1-2, with D maybe TRBD1 (5 bases). V lost 2 bases, J lost 8 bases, and 12 bases lay in between. Germline V gene sequence: CDR1 KGHSH, CDR2 LQKENI. CDR3 size: 13 residues.

This chain uses TRBV4-1 with TRBJ1-2; D may be TRBD1 (5 bases). The CDR3 loop spans 15 amino acids. Germline V CDR1 and CDR2: MGHRA, YSYEKL. V lost 1 base to trimming and J lost 3 bases, with 12 bases between them. CDR3 sequence reads: CASSQGAPGDYGYTF. The CDR3 DNA reads as TGCGCCAGCAGCCAAGGGGCTCCGGGGGACTATGGCTACACCTTC.

The table lists this clone with many counts. V and J are TRBV7-9 and TRBJ2-3; unclear D gene. V lost 0 bases and J lost 4, with 5 bases in between. This CDR3 has 13 residues. Germline-derived CDR1 and CDR2 are SEHNR and FQNEAQ (reference sequence). The chain's CDR3 is CASSLAGPDTQYF. As DNA, the CDR3 is TGTGCCAGCAGCTTAGCAGGGCCAGATACGCAGTATTTT.

This clone was counted only a few times. V and J are TRBV18 and TRBJ1-5; maybe TRBD1 (6 bases). The CDR3 has 15 amino acids. Trimming took off 3 bases at V and 0 bases at J, with 9 bases between the two ends. Germline V gene data show CDR1 as KGHSH and CDR2 as LQKENI. The CDR3 DNA reads as TGTGCCAGCTCACCCGGGACACTTAGCAATCAGCCCCAGCATTTT. Translating gives CASSPGTLSNQPQHF.

The sample holds a few counts of this clone. The genes are TRBV27 and TRBJ1-2, with TRBD1 matching 7 bases. V was clipped by 5 bases and J by 4 bases; unmatched bases: 16. The CDR3 is 17 residues long. In germline, CDR1 is MNHEY, CDR2 SMNVEV (reference sequence). The CDR3 DNA reads as TGTGCCAGCAGTCCCGGGGGGGCACAGGGGACCTTCTATGGCTACACCTTC. Translating gives CASSPGGAQGTFYGYTF.

By sample fraction, this clone is medium-sized. This sequence joins TRBV2 and TRBJ2-2, with TRBD2 matching 9 bases. Germline V CDR1 and CDR2: SNHLY, FYNNEI. The CDR3 loop spans 15 amino acids. Unmatched junction bases numbered 6, after V lost 5 bases and J lost 5 bases. The DNA for the CDR3 is TGTGCCAGCAGTCTCGGGCTAGCGGGGACCGGGGAGCTGTTTTTT. Its translation: CASSLGLAGTGELFF.

The table lists this clone with a few counts. The J gene is TRBJ1-1, the V gene TRBV7-2; D gene ambiguous. CDR1 and CDR2 from the germline V gene are SGHTA and FQGNSA. The CDR3 spans 15 residues. Trimming took off 1 base at V and 1 base at J, with 10 bases between the two ends. CDR3 amino acids: CASSLGLWRNTEAFF. DNA of the CDR3: TGTGCCAGCAGCTTAGGTCTATGGAGGAACACTGAAGCTTTCTTT.

This clone was seen a few times. The chain links TRBV6-4 to TRBJ2-1; 9 nucleotides line up with TRBD1. Germline V gene lookup returns CDR1 MRHNA and CDR2 SNTAGT. The J segment lost 7 bases and the V segment lost 4 bases, leaving 8 bases of the junction unmatched. CDR3 length: 15 amino acids. CDR3 region: CASSVGTGKSNEQFF. In DNA, the CDR3 is TGTGCCAGCAGTGTCGGGACAGGGAAAAGTAATGAGCAGTTCTTC.

This clone was counted only a few times. The chain combines TRBV11-3 with TRBJ2-1; either TRBD1 or TRBD2 may fit D (5 bases each). The V gene's germline CDR1 is SGHNT and CDR2 YENEEA. Trimming removed 3 bases from V and 4 bases from J, with 16 bases in between. CDR3 length equals 16 residues. This CDR3 reads CASSLDRGVGYNEQFF. CDR3 bases: TGTGCCAGCAGCTTGGATAGGGGAGTCGGGTACAATGAGCAGTTCTTC.

The chain couples TRBV7-6 to TRBJ2-7; D gene unclear. Trimming took 10 bases from V and 6 from J, leaving 10 bases between them. CDR1 is SGHVS and CDR2 is FNYEAQ in the germline V gene. The CDR3 is 10 amino acids. The CDR3 nucleotides read TGTGCCACCGGTAACGCCGAGCAGTACTTC. Translation gives CATGNAEQYF.

There are a few counts of this clone. V and J are TRBV7-2 and TRBJ2-3; D possibly corresponds to TRBD2 (6 bases). The germline V and J ends were trimmed by 3 bases and 0 bases, with 7 bases remaining between them. The CDR3 has 14 amino acids. Germline lookup yields CDR1 SGHTA and CDR2 FQGNSA. The CDR3 loop is CASSFGGSTDTQYF. In nucleotides, the CDR3 is TGTGCCAGCAGCTTTGGGGGGAGCACAGATACGCAGTATTTT.

This rearrangement joins TRBV2 to TRBJ2-3; the D gene could be TRBD1 or TRBD2 (5 bases each). This CDR3 region has 15 residues. Trimming shortened V by 5 bases and J by 6 bases, and 18 bases separated the two germline ends. Per the germline V gene, CDR1 is SNHLY and CDR2 is FYNNEI. For the CDR3, the DNA is TGTGCCAGCAGTTCTACAACCTCGAGGGGTGATACGCAGTATTTT. Translated, it gives CASSSTTSRGDTQYF.

This clone was seen a few times. V and J are TRBV6-6 and TRBJ2-7; a possible D gene is TRBD2 (6 bases). Trimming removed 0 bases at V and 3 bases at J, with 12 bases between. This CDR3 is built from 15 residues. CDR1 and CDR2 (germline): MNHNY, SVGAGI (reference sequence). The CDR3 region has the DNA TGTGCCAGCAGTTACTCGATCGGGGGTAACTACGAGCAGTACTTC. This codes for CASSYSIGGNYEQYF.

This clone turned up a few times. The chain couples TRBV25-1 to TRBJ1-3; D unresolved. Germline V gene data show CDR1 as MGHDK and CDR2 as SYGVNS. V lost 3 bases and J lost 8, with 5 bases in between. The CDR3 sequence is 11 residues long. The CDR3 sequence: CASSEFHTIYF. The DNA of the CDR3 is TGTGCCAGCAGTGAGTTTCACACCATATATTTT.

The rearrangement uses TRBV30 and TRBJ1-5; the D gene is possibly TRBD1 (5 bases). The CDR3 runs 12 residues. Trimming shortened V by 2 bases and J by 7 bases, and 9 bases separated the two germline ends. Germline V gives CDR1 GTSNPN, CDR2 SVGIG (reference sequence). CDR3 loop: CAWSTGGQPQHF. DNA for the CDR3: TGTGCCTGGAGTACAGGCGGGCAGCCCCAGCATTTT.

J is TRBJ2-5 and V is TRBV30; D gene unclear. The germline V gene has CDR1 GTSNPN and CDR2 SVGIG (reference sequence). The CDR3 runs to 12 residues. V was shortened by 3 bases and J by 3 bases, with 8 bases between the two germline ends. CDR3 sequence (DNA): TGTGCCTGGAGGCGATCAAAAGAGACCCAGTACTTC. This codes for CAWRRSKETQYF.

The V gene is TRBV4-1, the J gene TRBJ1-1; possibly TRBD1 for D (5 bases). Germline CDR1 reads MGHRA; CDR2 reads YSYEKL. The CDR3 sequence is 13 residues long. V was trimmed by 2 bases and J by 8 bases, leaving 12 bases between them. As DNA, the CDR3 is TGCGCCAGCAGCCAAACGGACAATACCGAAGCTTTCTTT. It encodes CASSQTDNTEAFF.